The TCR beta chain described here comes from a study of blood T cell repertoires in COVID-19. After removal of 6 bases from V and 4 bases from J, the junction contained 4 bases not matched to a gene. CDR3 length: 14 amino acids. Germline V gene data show CDR1 as LGHNT and CDR2 as FRNRAP. Here immunoSEQ multiplex PCR was the method, and the copy in TCRdb shows in-frame clones only, minus some. This sample has more than 90,000 clones, with approximately 87% found just once. V gene TRBV12-5 combines with J gene TRBJ2-3; the match to TRBD1 covers 10 bases. The clonotype comes from a man aged 65 to 85 who had recovered from COVID-19. The specimen was peripheral blood. CDR3 sequence (DNA): TGTGCTAGTGGCATTGGACAGGGGGCAGATACGCAGTATTTT. Amino acids: CASGIGQGADTQYF.